The 26 T cell receptor beta chains below were found in one sample sequenced in a study of PD-1 blockade in classical Hodgkin lymphoma. Sequencing used immunoSEQ multiplex PCR; TCRdb keeps in-frame clones, though not all of them. The table shows 10,000 to 15,000 clones, with more than 60% occurring only once. Following autologous stem cell transplantation, relapse occurred in every patient, and exposure to brentuximab vedotin varied. Magnetic depletion of non-target cells from thawed PBMCs yielded purified CD8+ T cells. Here the sequenced sample was CD8+ T cells from blood, taken at baseline. The receptors were gathered from a human donor with classical Hodgkin lymphoma.

This rearrangement joins TRBV4-1 to TRBJ2-3; possible D gene TRBD2, 7 bases. V lost 0 bases and J 5 bases, leaving 18 bases between the germline ends. Germline values: CDR1 MGHRA, CDR2 YSYEKL. The CDR3 sequence is 17 residues long. CDR3 in DNA: TGCGCCAGCAGCCAAGAGTATATACGGGGGGCCGGAGATACGCAGTATTTT. Its translation is CASSQEYIRGAGDTQYF.

The sample holds one count of this clone. The CDR3: CASSPGTDYGYTF. Written as DNA, the CDR3 is TGTGCCAGCAGTCCAGGGACCGACTATGGCTACACCTTC. This chain uses TRBV27 with TRBJ1-2; maybe TRBD1 (5 bases). Trimming took off 5 bases at V and 3 bases at J, with 10 bases between the two ends. The CDR3 sequence is 13 residues long. Germline CDR1 and CDR2: MNHEY and SMNVEV (reference sequence).

V gene TRBV27 combines with J gene TRBJ2-1; 8 bases are shared with TRBD2. The length of the CDR3 is 16 residues. V lost 5 bases, J lost 7 bases, and 13 bases stayed unmatched. The germline CDR1 and CDR2 sequences are MNHEY and SMNVEV (reference sequence). The CDR3 loop is CASSAGLGLATNEQFF. CDR3 DNA: TGTGCCAGCAGTGCGGGCCTTGGACTAGCCACGAATGAGCAGTTCTTC.

This clone was counted only a few times. CDR3 region: CASSQYGTSGGQETQYF. CDR3 in DNA: TGCGCCAGCAGCCAATATGGGACTAGCGGGGGTCAAGAGACCCAGTACTTC. The chain couples TRBV4-3 to TRBJ2-5, with 14 nucleotides matching TRBD2. The CDR3 is made up of 17 amino acids. The junction had 4 bases not matched to a gene; V was cut back by 2 bases and J by 2 bases. Germline V gene data show CDR1 as LGHNA and CDR2 as YSLEER.

This clone is labeled as medium-sized (0.01 to 0.1%). The chain employs TRBV7-6 and TRBJ1-4, with unresolved D. This CDR3 contains 15 residues. Deletions cut 5 bases from V and 8 bases from J, with 18 bases between. The germline CDR1 and CDR2 sequences are SGHVS and FNYEAQ. DNA of the CDR3: TGTGCCAGCAGCCCTTCTGACCTACTCGTAGAAAAACTGTTTTTT. Translation gives CASSPSDLLVEKLFF.

Regarding this clone: Within the sample, other DNA sequences also encode this same CDR3. The rearrangement joins TRBV9 to TRBJ2-7, with 8 bases aligning to TRBD1. Per germline, CDR1 SGDLS and CDR2 YYNGEE. Trimming cost V 0 bases and J 4 bases; bases outside gene matches: 3. The CDR3 has 14 amino acids. The CDR3, as DNA: TGTGCCAGCAGCGTAGGGACAGGGACATACGAGCAGTACTTC. Protein: CASSVGTGTYEQYF.

CDR3 residues: CASTTLGEPFEAFF. The CDR3 nucleotides read TGTGCCAGCACCACGCTCGGGGAACCCTTTGAAGCTTTCTTT. The chain couples TRBV28 to TRBJ1-1; D not resolved. The CDR3 runs 14 residues. The V end was cut by 7 bases, the J end by 7 bases, with 19 bases between. Germline values: CDR1 MDHEN, CDR2 SYDVKM.

The chain is built from TRBV7-2 and TRBJ2-1; TRBD2 matches 8 bases. V was clipped by 8 bases and J by 0 bases; unmatched bases: 6. The length of the CDR3 is 15 residues. Germline V gene data show CDR1 as SGHTA and CDR2 as FQGNSA. DNA of the CDR3: TGTGCCAGCCACGGGGGGGCGGCCTCCTACAATGAGCAGTTCTTC. Translated, it gives CASHGGAASYNEQFF.

The sample holds one count of this clone. The J gene is TRBJ1-1, the V gene TRBV7-6; D is ambiguous. The ends were cut back, 5 bases at V and 5 bases at J, with 12 bases in the middle. This CDR3 contains 13 residues. Germline loops: CDR1 SGHVS, CDR2 FNYEAQ. The CDR3 here is CASSPSGSTEAFF. CDR3 in DNA: TGTGCCAGCAGCCCTAGTGGGTCTACTGAAGCTTTCTTT.

The DNA of the CDR3 is TGTGCCAGTAGTATAGAGGACAGCTACGAGCAGTACTTC. It yields the protein CASSIEDSYEQYF. This rearrangement joins TRBV19 to TRBJ2-7; D might be TRBD1 (6 bases). Germline loops: CDR1 LNHDA, CDR2 SQIVND (reference sequence). CDR3 length equals 13 residues. V shed 0 bases and J shed 3 bases, with 6 bases lying between them.

The chain employs TRBV11-2 and TRBJ2-7; unclear D gene. Germline lookup yields CDR1 SGHAT and CDR2 FQNNGV. CDR3 length: 14 amino acids. The ends were cut back, 4 bases at V and 2 bases at J, with 12 bases in the middle. Written as DNA, the CDR3 is TGTGCCAGCAGCTCTGACATATTACCCTACGAGCAGTACTTC. Translated: CASSSDILPYEQYF.

The chain carries TRBV25-1 and TRBJ2-2; D is unclear. V dropped 1 base and J dropped 3 bases, with 9 bases sitting between them. This CDR3 contains 15 residues. Germline assignment: CDR1 MGHDK and CDR2 SYGVNS. CDR3 sequence (DNA): TGTGCCAGCAGTGAATCGGCAGTAGACACCGGGGAGCTGTTTTTT. Its protein is CASSESAVDTGELFF.

The rearrangement uses TRBV27 and TRBJ1-1; the D is unclear. Germline loops: CDR1 MNHEY, CDR2 SMNVEV (reference sequence). This CDR3 comprises 14 residues. V was trimmed by 3 bases and J by 0 bases, leaving 8 bases between them. CDR3 nucleotide sequence: TGTGCCAGCAGTTTGCCGGGTCTGAACACTGAAGCTTTCTTT. Translated, it gives CASSLPGLNTEAFF.

The J gene is TRBJ2-5, the V gene TRBV6-6; perhaps TRBD2 as D (5 bases). The CDR3 sequence is 14 residues long. Germline loops: CDR1 MNHNY, CDR2 SVGAGI (reference sequence). Trimming stripped 4 bases from V and 5 bases from J, with 14 bases between. Here the CDR3 DNA reads TGTGCCAGCAGTTCGGGAACCCAGGTGGAGACCCAGTACTTC. This codes for CASSSGTQVETQYF.

The chain combines TRBV19 with TRBJ2-1, with TRBD2 as a possible D gene (6 bases). This CDR3 spans 17 amino acids. V was cut by 5 bases and J by 9 bases, with 26 bases left in between. Germline lookup yields CDR1 LNHDA and CDR2 SQIVND (reference sequence). The CDR3 reads CASSVGRRDETNGEQFF. CDR3 DNA sequence: TGTGCCAGTAGTGTTGGGAGGAGGGACGAAACGAACGGTGAGCAGTTCTTC. The complete variable domain, with remaining parts taken from reference TRBV19 and TRBJ2-1, reads DGGITQSPKYLFRKEGQNVTLSCEQNLNHDAMYWYRQDPGQGLRLIYYSQIVNDFQKGDIAEGYSVSREKKESFPLTVTSAQKNPTAFYLCASSVGRRDETNGEQFFGPGTRLTVL.

The chain joins TRBV9 to TRBJ1-1; D perhaps matches TRBD1 (5 bases). Germline values: CDR1 SGDLS, CDR2 YYNGEE. V lost 4 bases and J 6 bases, leaving 16 bases between the germline ends. The CDR3 extends over 14 amino acids. CDR3 residues: CASSSPTGGAEAFF. CDR3 in DNA: TGTGCCAGCAGCTCGCCGACCGGGGGAGCTGAAGCTTTCTTT.

V and J are TRBV5-1 and TRBJ1-4; D unclear. This CDR3 is built from 13 residues. V was pared by 5 bases and J by 13 bases, with 18 bases between. CDR1 and CDR2 (germline): SGHRS, YFSETQ. CDR3 sequence reads: CASSPELSGLLFF. CDR3 bases: TGCGCCAGCAGTCCTGAATTGAGTGGTCTACTGTTTTTT.

The rearrangement links TRBV5-1 to TRBJ2-1; 8 bases line up with TRBD2. Germline CDR1 is SGHRS and CDR2 is YFSETQ. V shed 4 bases and J 3 bases; nucleotides not matched to a gene: 15. This CDR3 has 18 amino acids. This CDR3 reads CASSRHTGLAGFYNEQFF. The CDR3 region has the DNA TGCGCCAGCAGCCGTCATACGGGGCTAGCGGGTTTCTACAATGAGCAGTTCTTC.

The genes are TRBV2 and TRBJ1-3, with no clear D. The CDR3 is 12 amino acids. V dropped 10 bases and J dropped 0 bases, with 7 bases sitting between them. Germline CDR1 is SNHLY and CDR2 is FYNNEI. The CDR3 DNA follows: TGTGCCACACGGAGCTCTGGAAACACCATATATTTT. Translation: CATRSSGNTIYF.

There are a few counts of this clone. The chain couples TRBV7-9 to TRBJ1-2; 7 nucleotides agree with TRBD1. Germline assignment: CDR1 SEHNR and CDR2 FQNEAQ (reference sequence). This CDR3 has 17 amino acids. Unmatched junction bases numbered 13, after V lost 0 bases and J lost 6 bases. CDR3 sequence: CASSLARDREDFDGYTF. CDR3 bases: TGTGCCAGCAGCTTAGCGCGCGACAGGGAGGATTTCGATGGCTACACCTTC.

The chain employs TRBV9 and TRBJ2-7, with 10 bases aligning to TRBD1. Germline trimming cut 3 bases from V and 6 bases from J; bases unmatched to any gene: 9. This CDR3 region has 15 residues. The germline V gene has CDR1 SGDLS and CDR2 YYNGEE. Here the CDR3 DNA reads TGTGCCAGCAGCGCAACCGGGACAGGGGTCCCCGAGCAGTACTTC. It is translated as CASSATGTGVPEQYF. The full variable domain, its missing parts supplied by reference TRBV9 and TRBJ2-7, is DSGVTQTPKHLITATGQRVTLRCSPRSGDLSVYWYQQSLDQGLQFLIQYYNGEERAKGNILERFSAQQFPDLHSELNLSSLELGDSALYFCASSATGTGVPEQYFGPGTRLTVT.

V is TRBV7-2 and J is TRBJ2-7, with no clear D. The CDR3 is 14 residues long. Between the trimmed V and J ends, which lost 5 bases and 3 bases, there was a span of 14 bases. Germline V gives CDR1 SGHTA, CDR2 FQGNSA. The CDR3, as DNA: TGTGCCAGCAGCCCCTTGAGACCACTCTACGAGCAGTACTTC. This translates into CASSPLRPLYEQYF.

Points on this clone: The sample holds other DNA sequences that translate to the same CDR3. This rearrangement joins TRBV9 to TRBJ1-1, with 7 positions matching TRBD1. Germline CDR1 reads SGDLS; CDR2 reads YYNGEE. The J segment lost 4 bases and the V segment lost 2 bases, leaving 2 bases of the junction unmatched. The CDR3 totals 13 residues. The CDR3 nucleotides read TGTGCCAGCAGCGTTTCAGGGGGCACTGAAGCTTTCTTT. Its translation is CASSVSGGTEAFF.

V usage is TRBV19 and J usage is TRBJ2-5, with D possibly TRBD2 on 7 matching bases. The germline CDR1 and CDR2 sequences are LNHDA and SQIVND (reference sequence). This CDR3 is 17 amino acids long. V was shortened by 5 bases and J by 5 bases, with 24 bases between the two germline ends. The CDR3 bases are TGTGCCAGTAGTCCCTCCTCGATGCGGGGGCTCGGGGAGACCCAGTACTTC. Translated, it gives CASSPSSMRGLGETQYF.

This clone was recorded only once. The V and J genes are TRBV6-5 and TRBJ2-2; no reliable D call. Germline V gives CDR1 MNHEY, CDR2 SVGAGI. V was clipped by 2 bases and J by 8 bases, with 9 bases between them. The length of the CDR3 is 13 residues. CDR3 bases: TGTGCCAGCAGTTACGGGGATGGGGGGGAGCTGTTTTTT. This gives the protein CASSYGDGGELFF.

This CDR3 reads CASSFADNYGYTF. Written as DNA, the CDR3 is TGTGCCAGCAGTTTTGCAGATAACTATGGCTACACCTTC. V usage is TRBV27 and J usage is TRBJ1-2; D is uncertain. CDR1 is MNHEY and CDR2 is SMNVEV in the germline V gene (reference sequence). V was clipped by 3 bases and J by 1 base, with 6 bases between them. This CDR3 region has 13 residues.